The 13 T cell receptor beta chains below come from one sample, sequenced in a study of T-cell reconstitution after alpha-beta-depleted transplantation in children. It was with unique molecular identifiers that the TCRbeta library was prepared. MiXCR, applied by TCRdb to the PCR reads, yields one record per CDR3 protein. The table lists hundreds of thousands of distinct CDR3 sequences, approximately 17% of them singletons. Sequencing was performed on PBMCs from the stem cell graft donor, taken from the stem cell graft. The receptors here all came from a human donor who donated a stem cell graft to a child with acute myeloid leukemia.

CDR3 bases: TGTGCCAGCAGTGCACAAGGGGCACTGGACTCCTACGAGCAGTACTTC. Translated: CASSAQGALDSYEQYF. The rearrangement uses TRBV27 and TRBJ2-7, with a weak D call TRBD1 (5 bases). The CDR3 totals 16 residues. V shed 5 bases and J shed 0 bases, with 17 bases lying between them. The V gene's germline CDR1 is MNHEY and CDR2 SMNVEV (reference sequence).

This clonotype was seen a handful of times. The chain uses TRBV7-9 and TRBJ2-3, with D perhaps being TRBD1 or TRBD2 (6 bases each). This CDR3 has 14 residues. Trimming cost V 11 bases and J 2 bases, with 17 bases left between them. Germline V gene lookup returns CDR1 SEHNR and CDR2 FQNEAQ (reference sequence). CDR3 in amino acids: CAGIGRGHTDTQYF. As DNA, the CDR3 is TGTGCCGGTATCGGGCGGGGACACACAGATACGCAGTATTTT. Full variable domain (missing parts from reference TRBV7-9 and TRBJ2-3): DTGVSQNPRHKITKRGQNVTFRCDPISEHNRLYWYRQTLGQGPEFLTYFQNEAQLEKSRLLSDRFSAERPKGSFSTLEIQRTEQGDSAMYLCAGIGRGHTDTQYFGPGTRLTVL.

This clonotype was detected only a few times. This chain connects TRBV28 to TRBJ1-1; 11 bases match TRBD1. Germline V gene data show CDR1 as MDHEN and CDR2 as SYDVKM. This CDR3 region has 14 residues. J lost 4 bases, V lost 3 bases, and 1 base had no gene match. CDR3 loop: CASSFGQGATEAFF. The CDR3 DNA sequence: TGTGCCAGCAGTTTCGGACAGGGGGCCACTGAAGCTTTCTTT.

This clonotype has only a few counts. This rearrangement joins TRBV11-1 to TRBJ2-2, with 12 bases identical to TRBD2. From germline, CDR1 is SGHAT and CDR2 FQDESV (reference sequence). V shed 4 bases and J 1 base; nucleotides not matched to a gene: 7. CDR3 length: 18 amino acids. Written as DNA, the CDR3 is TGTGCCAGCAGCTACCGTCCGGGACTAGCGGGGAACACCGGGGAGCTGTTTTTT. It specifies CASSYRPGLAGNTGELFF.

The sample holds many counts of this clonotype. The chain couples TRBV20-1 to TRBJ1-6; 9 bases map to TRBD1. Germline loops: CDR1 DFQATT, CDR2 SNEGSKA (reference sequence). V shed 6 bases, J shed 4 bases, and the junction held 4 bases outside the gene matches. This CDR3 contains 14 residues. CDR3 nucleotide sequence: TGCAGTGCAAATGGACAGGGGTATAATTCACCCCTCCACTTT. It codes for CSANGQGYNSPLHF.

This clonotype was counted at least ten times. The CDR3 region is CSAGPAGGGGNEQFF. The CDR3 DNA is TGCAGTGCTGGTCCCGCCGGGGGCGGTGGGAATGAGCAGTTCTTC. J is TRBJ2-1 and V is TRBV20-1, with D possibly being TRBD1 or TRBD2 (6 bases each). Germline V CDR1 and CDR2: DFQATT, SNEGSKA (reference sequence). CDR3 length: 15 amino acids. The ends were cut back, 5 bases at V and 7 bases at J, with 21 bases in the middle.

The rearrangement joins TRBV11-2 to TRBJ2-4; D is perhaps TRBD1 (6 bases). The CDR3 extends over 20 amino acids. Looked up from germline, CDR1 is SGHAT and CDR2 is FQNNGV. The V and J ends lost 4 bases and 0 bases respectively, with 25 bases between them. In DNA, the CDR3 is TGTGCCAGCAGCTCGGATTCAGGGGCGCAGCGCCGATTAGCCAAAAACATTCAGTACTTC. Its translation is CASSSDSGAQRRLAKNIQYF.

The CDR3 coding sequence is TGTGCCAGCAGCTTCGTAGGGCCGCTAAACACCATATATTTT. It translates to CASSFVGPLNTIYF. The chain is built from TRBV7-2 and TRBJ1-3; D remains ambiguous. The CDR3 runs to 14 residues. The germline CDR1 and CDR2 sequences are SGHTA and FQGNSA. The V end was cut by 3 bases, the J end by 6 bases, with 12 bases between.

This clonotype came up a few times. The gene calls are TRBV20-1 and TRBJ2-5; TRBD2 might be the D (6 bases). In germline, CDR1 is DFQATT, CDR2 SNEGSKA (reference sequence). CDR3 size: 14 residues. The V and J ends lost 1 base and 1 base respectively, with 10 bases between them. The CDR3 protein is CSARVSGSQETQYF. DNA for the CDR3: TGCAGTGCTAGAGTTTCCGGGAGCCAAGAGACCCAGTACTTC.

The rearrangement uses TRBV6-6 and TRBJ2-5, with 7 bases aligning to TRBD1. CDR3 length equals 13 residues. Germline CDR1 is MNHNY and CDR2 is SVGAGI (reference sequence). Trimming removed 8 bases from V and 5 bases from J; junction bases left unmatched: 8. The CDR3 sequence is CASEGAGHETQYF. Written as DNA, the CDR3 is TGTGCCAGCGAGGGGGCAGGTCATGAGACCCAGTACTTC.

This clonotype has at least ten counts. The chain joins TRBV20-1 to TRBJ2-1, with D possibly TRBD1 on 7 matching bases. Looked up from germline, CDR1 is DFQATT and CDR2 is SNEGSKA (reference sequence). V lost 3 bases, J lost 12 bases, and 18 bases lay in between. The CDR3 covers 13 residues. The CDR3 protein is CSASDGQVGGQFF. CDR3 DNA sequence: TGCAGTGCTAGTGACGGACAGGTCGGGGGGCAGTTCTTC.

The CDR3 bases are TGCAGTGCTAGGGACAGGGTTCGCTCTGGAAACACCATATATTTT. This translates into CSARDRVRSGNTIYF. The chain is built from TRBV20-1 and TRBJ1-3; 8 nucleotides line up with TRBD1. J lost 0 bases, V lost 3 bases, and 4 bases had no gene match. The CDR3 length is 15 residues. The germline V gene encodes CDR1 DFQATT and CDR2 SNEGSKA (reference sequence).

This clonotype has more than one count but fewer than ten. The CDR3 sequence: CASSQKGTGGRNEQFF. The CDR3 nucleotides are TGTGCCAGCAGCCAGAAGGGGACAGGGGGCCGAAATGAGCAGTTCTTC. The chain recombines TRBV7-9 with TRBJ2-1, with TRBD1 matching 12 bases. The J segment lost 7 bases and the V segment lost 5 bases, leaving 9 bases of the junction unmatched. The germline CDR1 and CDR2 sequences are SEHNR and FQNEAQ (reference sequence). The CDR3 runs 16 residues. Full variable domain (remainder filled in from reference TRBV7-9 and TRBJ2-1): DTGVSQNPRHKITKRGQNVTFRCDPISEHNRLYWYRQTLGQGPEFLTYFQNEAQLEKSRLLSDRFSAERPKGSFSTLEIQRTEQGDSAMYLCASSQKGTGGRNEQFFGPGTRLTVL.